The 30 T cell receptor beta chains given below trace back to one sample, sequenced in a study of T cell clonality in common variable immunodeficiency (dated by TCRdb to about 2015). Receptor libraries were prepared by the immunoSEQ multiplex PCR assay. This is the immuneACCESS table as TCRdb keeps it, with only in-frame sequences that have V and J called. A part of the clones is gone; compared with another copy, unresolved V genes explain less than half, and the rest is unexplained. The table gives more than 35,000 clones for this sample, with none occurring only once. The top ten clones comprise about 1% of the sample. Specimen: peripheral blood mononuclear cells. The source of these receptors is a person aged 18 to 75 in good health.

This clone was recorded many times. The CDR3 end lies 3 residues beyond the end of the read and is filled in from the germline J gene. The chain couples TRBV20-1 to TRBJ1-4; D gene uncertain. V shed 2 bases and J shed 8 bases, with 12 bases lying between them. Germline CDR1 reads DFQATT; CDR2 reads SNEGSKA (reference sequence). The CDR3 is made up of 13 amino acids. This CDR3 reads CSARKDVGEKLFF. The part of the CDR3 DNA that was read is TGCAGTGCTAGAAAAGATGTAGGGGAAAAA.

This clone was observed at least ten times. The read halts 3 residues ahead of the CDR3 end, with the missing end drawn from the germline J gene. The V gene is TRBV6-2 or TRBV6-3, the J gene TRBJ2-3; 8 nucleotides line up with TRBD2. V was clipped by 5 bases and J by 4 bases; unmatched bases: 8. Looked up from germline, CDR1 is MNHEY and CDR2 is SVGEGT. The CDR3 spans 15 residues. CDR3 bases read: TGTGCCAGCAGTAGACCCCGGGGGGGACCAGATACG. Amino acids: CASSRPRGGPDT. The whole CDR3 protein reads CASSRPRGGPDTQYF.

In its sample, this clone was seen many times. The sequenced part of the CDR3 DNA is TGTGCCAGCAGTCAAGAGGGACAGGGCTGGGATGAG. Translation: CASSQEGQGWDE. The whole CDR3 reads CASSQEGQGWDEQFF. The chain combines TRBV6-4 with TRBJ2-1; 9 bases agree with TRBD1. The DNA ends 3 residues before the CDR3 does, and the rest of the CDR3 is filled in from the germline J gene. The V segment lost 5 bases and the J segment 8 bases; nucleotides outside the gene matches: 10. Germline V lookup: CDR1 MRHNA, CDR2 SNTAGT. The CDR3 runs to 15 residues.

This clone was counted ten times or more. The CDR3 end lies 3 residues beyond the end of the read and is filled in from the germline J gene. V is TRBV4-1 and J is TRBJ1-1; D remains unclear. Germline V gene sequence: CDR1 MGHRA, CDR2 YSYEKL. V gave up 1 base and J gave up 0 bases, with 6 bases separating them. The CDR3 contains 14 residues. The chain's CDR3 is CASSQAHLNTEAFF. Incomplete CDR3 DNA: TGCGCCAGCAGCCAAGCCCACTTGAACACTGAA.

In its sample, this clone was seen many times. The read gets to within 3 residues of the CDR3 end, and the germline J gene fills in the rest. This sequence joins TRBV19 and TRBJ2-3; 10 nucleotides align to TRBD2. The CDR3 has 16 amino acids. Germline trimming cut 7 bases from V and 0 bases from J; bases unmatched to any gene: 7. Per the germline V gene, CDR1 is LNHDA and CDR2 is SQIVND (reference sequence). The CDR3: CASNALAGVSTDTQYF. The CDR3 DNA, read in part, is TGTGCCAGTAATGCCCTAGCGGGAGTCAGCACAGATACG.

This clone came up many times. One junction end disagrees with the germline gene, perhaps due to a read error. Additional DNA sequences in this sample encode the identical CDR3. CDR3 region: CASSQDLRTGGPYEQYF. The CDR3 DNA, read in part, is TGCGCCAGCAGCCAAGATCTCAGGACAGGGGGCCCCTACGAG. V gene TRBV4-2 combines with J gene TRBJ2-7, with 11 bases aligning to TRBD1. The CDR3 end lies 3 residues beyond the end of the read and is filled in from the germline J gene. The CDR3 is made up of 17 amino acids. CDR1 is LGHNA and CDR2 is YNFKEQ in the germline V gene.

This clone was recorded many times. Read sequence stops 3 residues before the CDR3 end, and the germline J gene provides the missing end. The rearrangement uses TRBV5-1 and TRBJ2-7; no definite D call. The V end was cut by 2 bases, the J end by 0 bases, with 6 bases between. In germline, CDR1 is SGHRS, CDR2 YFSETQ. The CDR3 contains 13 residues. Incomplete CDR3 DNA: TGCGCCAGCAGCTTCGAGGTCTCCTACGAG. Encoded protein: CASSFEVSYE. In full, the CDR3 is CASSFEVSYEQYF.

Many counts were recorded for this clone. The sequence runs out 3 residues before the end of the CDR3; the remainder is reconstructed from the germline J gene. The chain has TRBV30 and TRBJ1-3, with D unclear. CDR1 is GTSNPN and CDR2 is SVGIG in the germline V gene (reference sequence). V was cut by 0 bases and J by 0 bases, with 3 bases left in between. The CDR3 runs 13 residues. The chain's CDR3 is CAWSVASGNTIYF. Partial CDR3 DNA: TGTGCCTGGAGTGTAGCCTCTGGAAACACC.

This clone has a count of ten or more. The CDR3 is cut off 3 residues early in the read; its end comes from the germline J gene. The gene calls are TRBV11-2 and TRBJ1-1, with TRBD1 matching 10 bases. V lost 5 bases to trimming and J lost 4 bases; unmatched junction nucleotides: 4. CDR1 and CDR2 (germline): SGHAT, FQNNGV. The CDR3 is 14 amino acids. Incomplete CDR3 DNA: TGTGCCAGCAGCCCTGGACAGGGGGTCACTGAA. This sequence encodes CASSPGQGVTE. The full-length CDR3 reads as CASSPGQGVTEAFF.

This clone has ten or more counts. The observed sequence ends 3 residues before the CDR3 terminus, with the missing tail filled in from the germline J gene. The rearrangement uses TRBV7-2 and TRBJ1-2, with TRBD1 matching over 8 bases. V lost 4 bases and J lost 5; bases outside the gene matches: 6. This CDR3 has 14 residues. Germline CDR1 SGHTA, CDR2 FQGNSA. CDR3 bases read: TGTGCCAGCAGCTATCAGGGGGCGGGGTATGGC. The encoded protein is CASSYQGAGYG. In full, the CDR3 reads CASSYQGAGYGYTF.

In this sample, this clone turned up many times. From the germline J gene comes the end of the CDR3, since the read stops 3 residues before it. J is TRBJ1-1 and V is TRBV13; D is uncertain. The CDR3 consists of 13 residues. V lost 1 base and J 2 bases, leaving 5 bases between the germline ends. Per germline, CDR1 PRHDT and CDR2 FYEKMQ (reference sequence). CDR3 DNA (partial): TGTGCCAGCAGCTTAGATCGTAACACTGAA. It translates to CASSLDRNTE. The CDR3 as a whole reads CASSLDRNTEAFF.

This clone was detected ten times or more. The read is 3 residues too short to cover the CDR3 end, so that end is filled in from the germline J gene. The rearrangement uses TRBV20-1 and TRBJ2-4; 8 nucleotides match TRBD2. The CDR3 sequence is 14 residues long. The germline CDR1 and CDR2 sequences are DFQATT and SNEGSKA (reference sequence). The ends lost 6 bases at V and 6 bases at J; junction bases unmatched: 10. The CDR3 DNA, read in part, is TGCAGTGCCGAGGGACTAGAGGATGGAAACATT. Translation gives CSAEGLEDGNI. The whole CDR3 protein reads CSAEGLEDGNIQYF.

This clone was observed many times. The read terminates 3 residues ahead of where the CDR3 ends, so the germline J gene completes it. The chain uses TRBV30 and TRBJ1-3; TRBD1 matches 8 bases. The CDR3 contains 13 residues. Germline CDR1 and CDR2: GTSNPN and SVGIG (reference sequence). Trimming took 5 bases from V and 2 from J; bases not matched to a gene: 2. CDR3 DNA (partial): TGTGCCTGGCAGACAGGGGCTGGAAACACC. Protein sequence: CAWQTGAGNT. The entire CDR3 protein reads CAWQTGAGNTIYF.

This clone occurred many times. The read terminates 3 residues before the CDR3 end, so the remaining end is supplied by the germline J gene. V is TRBV5-5 and J is TRBJ2-7, with a tentative D call TRBD1 (6 bases). V lost 0 bases and J lost 2, with 12 bases in between. CDR3 size: 15 residues. Per the germline V gene, CDR1 is SGHKS and CDR2 is YYEKEE (reference sequence). CDR3 bases read: TGTGCCAGCAGCTTGGGACAGGTCCTTACCTACGAG. Its protein product is CASSLGQVLTYE. The complete CDR3 reads CASSLGQVLTYEQYF.

There are many counts of this clone. Partial CDR3 DNA: TGTGCCAGCAGCACCGAGACAGAGAACACTGAA. Translation gives CASSTETENTE. The CDR3 reads in full as CASSTETENTEAFF. This rearrangement joins TRBV7-9 to TRBJ1-1, with D possibly being TRBD1 (5 bases). The read stops 3 residues short of the end of the CDR3; the missing end is completed from the germline J gene. Trimming stripped 5 bases from V and 1 base from J, with 11 bases between. The CDR3 extends over 14 amino acids. Germline V gives CDR1 SEHNR, CDR2 FQNEAQ (reference sequence).

About this clone itself: A junction boundary mismatches the germline segment, possibly from a read error. The read falls 3 residues short of the CDR3 end, and the missing part is taken from the germline J gene. This chain links TRBV20-1 with TRBJ2-5; TRBD1 is a possible D gene (5 bases). CDR3 size: 13 residues. CDR1 DFQATT and CDR2 SNEGSKA come from the germline V gene (reference sequence). CDR3 DNA, as far as it was read: TGCGGTGCTAGGAAGGGGAAGCAGGAGACC. This gives the protein CGARKGKQET. The CDR3 as a whole reads CGARKGKQETQYF.

This clone is medium-sized in the sample. The missing CDR3 end, 3 residues past where the read stops, is filled in from the germline J gene. The rearrangement joins TRBV20-1 to TRBJ2-5, with a tentative D call TRBD1 (6 bases). Looked up from germline, CDR1 is DFQATT and CDR2 is SNEGSKA (reference sequence). Trimming took 3 bases from V and 4 from J, leaving 15 bases between them. The CDR3 is 14 residues long. CDR3 in amino acids: CSARVQGMGETQYF. The covered CDR3 bases are TGCAGTGCTAGGGTCCAGGGGATGGGAGAGACC.

This clone showed up many times. Read coverage stops 3 residues before the CDR3 terminus; the germline J gene supplies the remainder. This rearrangement joins TRBV20-1 to TRBJ1-1, with 9 bases matching TRBD1. CDR1 and CDR2 from the germline V gene are DFQATT and SNEGSKA (reference sequence). This CDR3 has 15 amino acids. Trimming took 2 bases from V and 6 from J; bases not matched to a gene: 10. Here the CDR3 reads CSARPPTGGFPEAFF. The sequenced part of the CDR3 DNA is TGCAGTGCTAGACCTCCGACAGGGGGATTCCCTGAA.

This clone was detected ten times or more. The read falls 3 residues short of the CDR3 end, and the missing part is taken from the germline J gene. The V and J genes are TRBV5-1 and TRBJ2-2, with D maybe TRBD1 (6 bases). The CDR3 is 14 residues long. V was clipped by 0 bases and J by 7 bases, with 10 bases between them. Germline loops: CDR1 SGHRS, CDR2 YFSETQ. The CDR3 is CASSLAGGGGELFF. The sequenced part of the CDR3 DNA is TGCGCCAGCAGCTTGGCTGGGGGCGGCGGGGAG. The whole variable domain, remainder taken from reference TRBV5-1 and TRBJ2-2, is KAGVTQTPRYLIKTRGQQVTLSCSPISGHRSVSWYQQTPGQGLQFLFEYFSETQRNKGNFPGRFSGRQFSNSRSEMNVSTLELGDSALYLCASSLAGGGGELFFGEGSRLTVL.

This clone was observed at least ten times. The read halts 3 residues ahead of the CDR3 end, with the missing end drawn from the germline J gene. The J gene is TRBJ1-2, the V gene TRBV7-3; D might be TRBD1 (6 bases). Germline V gene lookup returns CDR1 SGHTA and CDR2 FQGTGA. The CDR3 is 13 residues long. V was cut by 8 bases and J by 7 bases, with 17 bases left in between. CDR3 region: CASSGGQSGGYTF. Incomplete CDR3 DNA: TGTGCCAGCTCGGGGGGGCAAAGTGGTGGC. The entire variable domain, with the rest obtained from reference TRBV7-3 and TRBJ1-2, is as follows: GAGVSQTPSNKVTEKGKYVELRCDPISGHTALYWYRQSLGQGPEFLIYFQGTGAADDSGLPNDRFFAVRPEGSVSTLKIQRTERGDSAVYLCASSGGQSGGYTFGSGTRLTVV.

This clone was seen repeatedly, ten times or more. The CDR3 end falls 3 residues outside the read, so it is completed with the germline J gene. The chain is built from TRBV12-3 or TRBV12-4 and TRBJ2-3, with 7 bases identical to TRBD1. This CDR3 region has 13 residues. With V trimmed by 7 bases and J by 1 base, 2 bases remained unmatched. Partial CDR3 DNA: TGTGCCAGCAAAGACAGGGGCACAGATACG. Its protein product is CASKDRGTDT. The whole CDR3 sequence is CASKDRGTDTQYF.

This clone occurred many times. The read falls 3 residues short of the CDR3 end, and the missing part is taken from the germline J gene. The rearrangement uses TRBV9 and TRBJ1-2; 8 bases align to TRBD1. The CDR3 covers 15 residues. Germline-derived CDR1 and CDR2 are SGDLS and YYNGEE. The J segment lost 3 bases and the V segment lost 4 bases, leaving 8 bases of the junction unmatched. CDR3 bases read: TGTGCCAGCAGCACGCCGACAGGGGCTGACTATGGC. As protein: CASSTPTGADYG. The full CDR3 protein reads CASSTPTGADYGYTF. The whole variable domain, remainder taken from reference TRBV9 and TRBJ1-2, is DSGVTQTPKHLITATGQRVTLRCSPRSGDLSVYWYQQSLDQGLQFLIQYYNGEERAKGNILERFSAQQFPDLHSELNLSSLELGDSALYFCASSTPTGADYGYTFGSGTRLTVV.

This clone came up many times. The read terminates 3 residues ahead of where the CDR3 ends, so the germline J gene completes it. V gene TRBV4-1 combines with J gene TRBJ2-7; 11 bases align to TRBD1. Germline V gene lookup returns CDR1 MGHRA and CDR2 YSYEKL. The J segment lost 3 bases and the V segment lost 4 bases, leaving 5 bases of the junction unmatched. The CDR3 extends over 15 amino acids. The CDR3 sequence is CASSPGQGALYEQYF. CDR3 DNA (partial): TGCGCCAGCAGCCCTGGACAGGGGGCACTCTACGAG.

This clone has at least ten counts. The read is 3 residues too short to cover the CDR3 end, so that end is filled in from the germline J gene. The gene calls are TRBV7-9 and TRBJ1-1; D is ambiguous. V gave up 6 bases and J gave up 3 bases, with 5 bases separating them. This CDR3 is 11 amino acids long. The germline V gene has CDR1 SEHNR and CDR2 FQNEAQ (reference sequence). CDR3 region: CASSSYTEAFF. The covered CDR3 bases are TGTGCCAGCAGTTCCTACACTGAA.

Ten or more counts support this clone. Read sequence stops 3 residues before the CDR3 end, and the germline J gene provides the missing end. The V gene is TRBV12-3 or TRBV12-4, the J gene TRBJ2-1; maybe TRBD1 (6 bases). This CDR3 comprises 13 residues. V lost 7 bases, J lost 8 bases, and 15 bases lay in between. The CDR3 sequence is CASTILGGYEQFF. The DNA read from the CDR3 is TGTGCCAGCACCATACTAGGGGGTTATGAG.

This clone was counted many times. The CDR3 bases that were read are TGTGCCAGCATTCAGGGGGCCGTAGATAATTCACCC. It translates to CASIQGAVDNSP. The full CDR3 is CASIQGAVDNSPLHF. V is TRBV2 and J is TRBJ1-6, with 8 bases that match TRBD1. The read ends 3 residues shy of where the CDR3 ends; the end is completed using the germline J gene. Germline values: CDR1 SNHLY, CDR2 FYNNEI. CDR3 size: 15 residues. The trim removed 7 bases at V and 5 bases at J, leaving 7 bases unmatched.

This clone was observed at least ten times. With the read ending 3 residues before the CDR3 end, the germline J gene is used to fill in that end. The V call is TRBV6-2 or TRBV6-3, the J call TRBJ1-5; D is unresolved. V was cut by 3 bases and J by 4 bases, with 4 bases left in between. CDR1 is MNHEY, CDR2 SVGEGT, per germline. The CDR3 runs 12 residues. CDR3 sequence reads: CASSYRNQPQHF. CDR3 DNA, as far as it was read: TGTGCCAGCAGTTATCGGAATCAGCCC.

This clone has ten or more counts. With the read ending 3 residues before the CDR3 end, the germline J gene is used to fill in that end. The V and J genes are TRBV20-1 and TRBJ1-5; 9 nucleotides align to TRBD1. With V trimmed by 5 bases and J by 6 bases, 5 bases remained unmatched. The CDR3 sequence is 13 residues long. Germline-derived CDR1 and CDR2 are DFQATT and SNEGSKA (reference sequence). The CDR3 reads CSAQDRGAQPQHF. The part of the CDR3 DNA that was read is TGCAGTGCTCAAGACAGGGGGGCTCAGCCC.

The table lists this clone with many counts. Relative to the germline gene, one junction end is altered; a read error may explain this. Coverage ceases 3 residues before the CDR3 finishes, and the germline J gene fills in the end. The rearrangement joins TRBV4-2 to TRBJ2-7, with TRBD1 matching over 7 bases. CDR3 length equals 17 residues. Per the germline V gene, CDR1 is LGHNA and CDR2 is YNFKEQ. CDR3 bases read: TGCGCCAGCAGCCAAGATGCAGGGACAGTAGGAGACTACGAG. Its protein is CASSQDAGTVGDYE. The whole CDR3 is CASSQDAGTVGDYEQYF.

This clone was seen at least ten times. The read stops 3 residues short of the end of the CDR3; the missing end is completed from the germline J gene. The chain uses TRBV2 and TRBJ1-5, with D possibly TRBD1 on 5 matching bases. V was trimmed by 6 bases and J by 6 bases, leaving 12 bases between them. Per germline, CDR1 SNHLY and CDR2 FYNNEI. The CDR3 sequence is 13 residues long. The CDR3 region is CASRGRWLQPQHF. The covered CDR3 bases are TGTGCCAGCAGGGGGCGTTGGCTTCAGCCC.